Below, one T cell receptor beta chain is given with its context. Produced via immunoSEQ multiplex PCR; TCRdb's table is partial and in-frame only. The sample has approximately 250,000 clones; approximately 86% are singletons. This CDR3 is 17 amino acids long. V was shortened by 5 bases and J by 0 bases, with 20 bases between the two germline ends. Germline loops: CDR1 SGHKS, CDR2 YYEKEE (reference sequence). The data stem from a study of blood T cell repertoires in COVID-19. Study in general: Acute-phase and convalescent COVID-19 samples originated in the United States, Italy and Spain. PBMCs, B-cell-depleted T cells, or T cells provided the cDNA or gDNA that made up the material.

This chain joins TRBV5-5 and TRBJ1-1, with D perhaps TRBD1 (6 bases). The sample comprised peripheral blood. This TCR came from a man between 18 and 35 years old with active or convalescent COVID-19. In nucleotides, the CDR3 is TGTGCCAGCAGAAGCGACCCCACGGGACAAATGAACACTGAAGCTTTCTTT. This translates into CASRSDPTGQMNTEAFF.